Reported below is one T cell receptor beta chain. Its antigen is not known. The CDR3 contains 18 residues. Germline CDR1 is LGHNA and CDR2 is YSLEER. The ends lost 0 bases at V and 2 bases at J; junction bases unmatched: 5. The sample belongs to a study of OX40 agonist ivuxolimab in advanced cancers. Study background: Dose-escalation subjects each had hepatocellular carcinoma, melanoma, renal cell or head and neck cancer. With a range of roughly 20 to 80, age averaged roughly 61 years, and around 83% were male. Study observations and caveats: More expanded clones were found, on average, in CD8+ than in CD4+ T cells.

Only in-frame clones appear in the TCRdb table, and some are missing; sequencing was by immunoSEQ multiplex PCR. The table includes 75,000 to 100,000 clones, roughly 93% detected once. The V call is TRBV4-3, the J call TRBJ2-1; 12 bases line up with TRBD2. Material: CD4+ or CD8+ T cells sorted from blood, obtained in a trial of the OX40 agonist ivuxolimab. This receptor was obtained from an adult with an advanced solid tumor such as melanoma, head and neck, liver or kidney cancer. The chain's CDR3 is CASSQDPLAGGPYNEQFF. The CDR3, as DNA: TGCGCCAGCAGCCAAGATCCCCTAGCGGGAGGGCCCTACAATGAGCAGTTCTTC.